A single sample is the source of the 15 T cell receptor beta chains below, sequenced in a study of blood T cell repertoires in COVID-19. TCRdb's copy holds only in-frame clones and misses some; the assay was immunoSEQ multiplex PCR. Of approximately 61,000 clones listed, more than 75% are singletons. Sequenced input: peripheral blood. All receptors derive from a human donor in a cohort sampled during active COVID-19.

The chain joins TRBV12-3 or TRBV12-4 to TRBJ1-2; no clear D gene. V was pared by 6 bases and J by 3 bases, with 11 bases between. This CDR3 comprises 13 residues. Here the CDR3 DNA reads TGTGCCAGCAGCCAAACGGGTCACTATGGCTACACCTTC. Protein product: CASSQTGHYGYTF.

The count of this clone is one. CDR3 loop: CSVEGQASTDTQYF. In DNA form, the CDR3 reads TGCAGCGTTGAGGGGCAGGCTAGCACAGATACGCAGTATTTT. This rearrangement joins TRBV29-1 to TRBJ2-3, with a weak D call TRBD1 (5 bases). Trimming left V 3 bases short and J 0 bases short, with 10 bases between. Germline values: CDR1 SQVTM, CDR2 ANQGSEA. This CDR3 is 14 amino acids long.

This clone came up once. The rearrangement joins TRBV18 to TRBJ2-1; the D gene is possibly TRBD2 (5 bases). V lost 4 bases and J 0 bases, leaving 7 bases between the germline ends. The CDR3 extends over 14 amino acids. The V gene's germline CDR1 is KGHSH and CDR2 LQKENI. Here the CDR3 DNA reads TGTGCCAGCTCACTCGGGGTCTCCTACAATGAGCAGTTCTTC. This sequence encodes CASSLGVSYNEQFF.

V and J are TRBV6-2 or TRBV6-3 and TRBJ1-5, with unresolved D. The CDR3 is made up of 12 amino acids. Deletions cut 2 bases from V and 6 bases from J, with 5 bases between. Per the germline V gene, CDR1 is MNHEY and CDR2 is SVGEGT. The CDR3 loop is CASSYPSQPQHF. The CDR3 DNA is TGTGCCAGCAGTTACCCCAGTCAGCCCCAGCATTTT.

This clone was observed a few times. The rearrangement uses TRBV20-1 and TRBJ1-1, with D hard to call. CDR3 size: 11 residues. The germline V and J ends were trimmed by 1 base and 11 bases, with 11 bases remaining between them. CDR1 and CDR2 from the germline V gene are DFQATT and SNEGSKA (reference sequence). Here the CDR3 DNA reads TGCAGTGCTAGAGTGAGGGTTGGGGCTTTCTTT. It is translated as CSARVRVGAFF.

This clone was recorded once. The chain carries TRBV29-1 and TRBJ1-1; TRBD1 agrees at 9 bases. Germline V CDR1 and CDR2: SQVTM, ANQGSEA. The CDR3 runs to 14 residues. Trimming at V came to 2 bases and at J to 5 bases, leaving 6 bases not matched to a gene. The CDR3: CSVERDRVWTEAFF. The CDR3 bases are TGCAGCGTTGAACGGGACAGGGTTTGGACTGAAGCTTTCTTT.

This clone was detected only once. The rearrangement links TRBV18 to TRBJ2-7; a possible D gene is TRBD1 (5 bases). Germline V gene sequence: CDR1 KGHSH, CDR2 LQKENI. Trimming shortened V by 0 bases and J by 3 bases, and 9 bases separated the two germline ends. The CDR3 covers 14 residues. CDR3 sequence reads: CASSPPSQGYEQYF. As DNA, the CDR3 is TGTGCCAGCTCACCACCGTCCCAGGGCTACGAGCAGTACTTC.

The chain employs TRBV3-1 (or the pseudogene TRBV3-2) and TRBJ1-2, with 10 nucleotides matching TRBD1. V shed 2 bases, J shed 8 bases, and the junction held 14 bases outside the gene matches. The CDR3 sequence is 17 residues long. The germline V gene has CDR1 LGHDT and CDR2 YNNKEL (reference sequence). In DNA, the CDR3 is TGTGCCAGCAGCCAAAAGGGAGGGACAGGGGCGCGGAGGGGCTACACCTTC. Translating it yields CASSQKGGTGARRGYTF.

CDR3 amino acids: CASGLYRWTAAQDNQPQHF. CDR3 nucleotides: TGTGCTAGTGGTTTGTACCGTTGGACAGCCGCTCAGGACAATCAGCCCCAGCATTTT. This chain links TRBV12-5 with TRBJ1-5; the D gene is possibly TRBD1 (6 bases). Trimming pared 2 bases from V and 3 bases from J, leaving 23 bases between. Looked up from germline, CDR1 is LGHNT and CDR2 is FRNRAP. The CDR3 covers 19 residues.

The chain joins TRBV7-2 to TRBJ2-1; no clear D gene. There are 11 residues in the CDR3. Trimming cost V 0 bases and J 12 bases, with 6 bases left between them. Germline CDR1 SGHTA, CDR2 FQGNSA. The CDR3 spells CASSLAPTQFF. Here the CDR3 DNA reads TGTGCCAGCAGCTTAGCCCCTACGCAGTTCTTC.

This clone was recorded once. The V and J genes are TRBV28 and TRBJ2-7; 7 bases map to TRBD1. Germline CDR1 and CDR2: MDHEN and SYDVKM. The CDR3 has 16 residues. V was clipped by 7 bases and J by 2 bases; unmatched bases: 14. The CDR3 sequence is CASTETGTDKTYEQYF. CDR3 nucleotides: TGTGCCAGCACTGAGACCGGGACAGATAAGACCTACGAGCAGTACTTC.

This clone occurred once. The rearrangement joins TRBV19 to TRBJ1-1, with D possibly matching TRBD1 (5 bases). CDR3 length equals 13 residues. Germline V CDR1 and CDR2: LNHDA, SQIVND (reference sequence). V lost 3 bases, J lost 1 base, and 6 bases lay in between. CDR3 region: CASSMQGNTEAFF. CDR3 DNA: TGTGCCAGTAGTATGCAGGGGAACACTGAAGCTTTCTTT.

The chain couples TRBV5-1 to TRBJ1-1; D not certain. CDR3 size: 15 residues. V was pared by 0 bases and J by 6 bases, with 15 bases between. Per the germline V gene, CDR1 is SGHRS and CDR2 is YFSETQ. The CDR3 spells CASSLGAGLISEAFF. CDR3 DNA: TGCGCCAGCAGCTTGGGTGCAGGATTAATCTCTGAAGCTTTCTTT. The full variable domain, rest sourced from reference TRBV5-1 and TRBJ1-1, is KAGVTQTPRYLIKTRGQQVTLSCSPISGHRSVSWYQQTPGQGLQFLFEYFSETQRNKGNFPGRFSGRQFSNSRSEMNVSTLELGDSALYLCASSLGAGLISEAFFGQGTRLTVV.

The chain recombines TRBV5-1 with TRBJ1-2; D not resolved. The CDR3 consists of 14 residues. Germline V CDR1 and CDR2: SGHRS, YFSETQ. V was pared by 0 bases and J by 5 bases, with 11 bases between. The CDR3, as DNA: TGCGCCAGCAGCTTGGTGGGCGCCGCTTATGGCTACACCTTC. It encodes CASSLVGAAYGYTF.

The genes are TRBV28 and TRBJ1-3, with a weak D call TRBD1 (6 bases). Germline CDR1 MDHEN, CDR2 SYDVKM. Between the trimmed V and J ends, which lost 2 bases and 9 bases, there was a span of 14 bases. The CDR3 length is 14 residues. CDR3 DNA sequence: TGTGCCAGCAGTTTAAGGGGGGGTGCGGGCACCATATATTTT. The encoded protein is CASSLRGGAGTIYF.